Sequencing of this T cell receptor (beta chain) was carried out in a study of T-cell memory formation after mild COVID-19. This clonotype was observed a handful of times. The CDR3 is made up of 13 amino acids. The V gene's germline CDR1 is SQVTM and CDR2 ANQGSEA. Trimming took 8 bases from V and 5 from J; bases not matched to a gene: 8. Via MiXCR, TCRdb re-called the 5' RACE reads, giving one row per CDR3 protein. Of under 200,000 distinct CDR3 sequences in the sample, about 28% were seen once. The origin of this receptor is an adult woman who had mild COVID-19 (a few samples of this study predate the infection). Cell type and time point are not known. V and J are TRBV29-1 and TRBJ2-7, with 11 bases that match TRBD2. The sample consisted of PBMCs or a T cell subset sorted from them (not recorded which). In DNA, the CDR3 is TGCAGCATACCGGGACTAGCGGCCAACGAGCAGTACTTC. This encodes CSIPGLAANEQYF.